The clone carrying this TCR beta chain was seen repeatedly, ten times or more. The antigen is undetermined. TCRdb recomputed calls from the RT-PCR reads with MiXCR, one row per CDR3 protein. The sample carries around 790,000 distinct CDR3 sequences, 21% recorded once. J lost 5 bases, V lost 3 bases, and 4 bases had no gene match. CDR3 length: 16 residues. The data were obtained in a study of response to subunit inactivated influenza vaccine. Overall study findings and caveats: Authors suggested each seasonal flu vaccination may recruit only limited numbers of new T cells.

This TCR was sampled from a man aged 45-65 years who received an inactivated influenza vaccine. The V and J genes are TRBV12-3 or TRBV12-4 and TRBJ2-2, with 12 positions matching TRBD2. Sequenced material: PBMCs from blood, taken approximately 5 days after vaccination. CDR3 bases: TGTGCCAGCAGTTTGGGGACTAGCGGGCGGACCGGGGAGCTGTTTTTT. Translating it yields CASSLGTSGRTGELFF.